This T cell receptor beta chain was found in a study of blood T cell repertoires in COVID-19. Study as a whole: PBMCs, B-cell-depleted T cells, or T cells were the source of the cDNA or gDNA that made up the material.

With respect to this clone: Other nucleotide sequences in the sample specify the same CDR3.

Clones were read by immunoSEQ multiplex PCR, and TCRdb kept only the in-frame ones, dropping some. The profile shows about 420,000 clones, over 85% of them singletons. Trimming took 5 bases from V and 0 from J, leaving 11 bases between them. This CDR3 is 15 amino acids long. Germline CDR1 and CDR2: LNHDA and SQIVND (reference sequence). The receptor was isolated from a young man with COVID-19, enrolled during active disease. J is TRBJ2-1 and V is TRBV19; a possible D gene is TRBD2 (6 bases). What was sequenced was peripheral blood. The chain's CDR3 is CASSPAGSSYNEQFF. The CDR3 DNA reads TGTGCCAGTAGTCCGGCGGGGAGCTCCTACAATGAGCAGTTCTTC. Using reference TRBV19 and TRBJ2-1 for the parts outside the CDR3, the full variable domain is DGGITQSPKYLFRKEGQNVTLSCEQNLNHDAMYWYRQDPGQGLRLIYYSQIVNDFQKGDIAEGYSVSREKKESFPLTVTSAQKNPTAFYLCASSPAGSSYNEQFFGPGTRLTVL.